Sequencing of this T cell receptor (beta chain) was carried out in a study of a mutant IDH1 vaccine in newly diagnosed glioma. The wider study: Visit timing is recorded as week 35 for V12 and week 47 for V13. Notes on the study in general: Vaccine-induced responses were seen in less than 95% of patients, spanning several MHC alleles.

With respect to this clone: Its antigen remains unidentified.

Noted time point: week 35, safety follow-up. Topical imiquimod was applied with each vaccine dose, which held 300 ug of mutant IDH1 20-mer peptide. Only in-frame clones appear in the TCRdb table, and some are missing; sequencing was by immunoSEQ multiplex PCR. The top ten clones hold approximately 4.7% of a sample with fewer than 55,000 clones, approximately 81% of them seen once. This specimen was PBMCs, taken from a glioma patient whose treatment included an IDH1 peptide vaccine. The sequence was collected from a woman aged 40-49 years with glioma. Some clones in this sample may be carry-over from other donors' samples.

The CDR3 here is CASTTGALGTGELFF. The CDR3 nucleotides are TGTGCCAGCACCACGGGGGCCCTAGGGACCGGGGAGCTGTTTTTT. The chain uses TRBV5-4 and TRBJ2-2; perhaps D is TRBD1 or TRBD2 (6 bases each). Germline loops: CDR1 SGHNT, CDR2 YYREEE (reference sequence). This CDR3 contains 15 residues. Trimming cost V 6 bases and J 5 bases, with 17 bases left between them.